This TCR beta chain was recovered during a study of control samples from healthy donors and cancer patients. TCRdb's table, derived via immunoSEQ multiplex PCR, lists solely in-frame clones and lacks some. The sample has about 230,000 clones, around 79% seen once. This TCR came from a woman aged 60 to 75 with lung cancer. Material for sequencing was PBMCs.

CDR3 residues: CASRNLAGGPGETQYF. Written as DNA, the CDR3 is TGTGCCAGCAGGAATCTAGCGGGGGGGCCAGGGGAGACCCAGTACTTC. This chain joins TRBV3-1 (or the pseudogene TRBV3-2) and TRBJ2-5; 12 bases map to TRBD2. The trim removed 6 bases at V and 5 bases at J, leaving 10 bases unmatched. This CDR3 has 16 amino acids. Germline-derived CDR1 and CDR2 are LGHDT and YNNKEL (reference sequence).